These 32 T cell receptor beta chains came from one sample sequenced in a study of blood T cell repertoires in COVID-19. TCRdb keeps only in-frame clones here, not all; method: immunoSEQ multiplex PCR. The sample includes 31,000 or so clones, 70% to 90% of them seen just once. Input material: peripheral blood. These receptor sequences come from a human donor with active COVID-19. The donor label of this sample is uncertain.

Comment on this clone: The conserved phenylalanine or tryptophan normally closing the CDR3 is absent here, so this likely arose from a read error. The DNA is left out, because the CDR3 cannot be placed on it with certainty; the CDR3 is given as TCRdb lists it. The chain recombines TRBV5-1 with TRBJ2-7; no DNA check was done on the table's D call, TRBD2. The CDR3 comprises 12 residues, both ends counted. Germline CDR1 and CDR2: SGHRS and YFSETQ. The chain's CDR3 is CASSFRLTGFPH.

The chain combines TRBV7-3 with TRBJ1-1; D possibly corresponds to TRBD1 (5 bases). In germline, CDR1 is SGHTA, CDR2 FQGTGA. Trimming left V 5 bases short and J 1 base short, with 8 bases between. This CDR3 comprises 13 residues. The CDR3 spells CASSPQGNTEAFF. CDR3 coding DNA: TGTGCCAGCAGCCCTCAGGGGAACACTGAAGCTTTCTTT.

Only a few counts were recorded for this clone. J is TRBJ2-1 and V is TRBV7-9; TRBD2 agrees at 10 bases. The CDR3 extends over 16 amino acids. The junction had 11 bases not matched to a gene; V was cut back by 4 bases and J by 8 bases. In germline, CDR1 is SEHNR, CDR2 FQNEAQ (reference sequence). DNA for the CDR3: TGTGCCAGCAGCTCCATAGCTAGCGGGAGTTTCTATGAGCAGTTCTTC. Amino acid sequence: CASSSIASGSFYEQFF. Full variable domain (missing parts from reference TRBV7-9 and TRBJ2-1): DTGVSQNPRHKITKRGQNVTFRCDPISEHNRLYWYRQTLGQGPEFLTYFQNEAQLEKSRLLSDRFSAERPKGSFSTLEIQRTEQGDSAMYLCASSSIASGSFYEQFFGPGTRLTVL.

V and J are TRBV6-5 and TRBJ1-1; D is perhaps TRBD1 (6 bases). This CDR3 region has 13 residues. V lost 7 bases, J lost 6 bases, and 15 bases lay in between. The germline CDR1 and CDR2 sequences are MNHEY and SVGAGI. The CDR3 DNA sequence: TGTGCCAGCAATAATCCAGGGGCCTCTGAAGCTTTCTTT. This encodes CASNNPGASEAFF.

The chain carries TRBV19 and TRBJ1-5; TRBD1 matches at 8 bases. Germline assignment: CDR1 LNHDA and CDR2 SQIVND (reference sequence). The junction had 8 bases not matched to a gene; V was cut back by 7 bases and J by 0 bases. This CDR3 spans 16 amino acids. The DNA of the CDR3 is TGTGCCAGTAACCCCGGGACAGGAGTTAGCAATCAGCCCCAGCATTTT. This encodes CASNPGTGVSNQPQHF.

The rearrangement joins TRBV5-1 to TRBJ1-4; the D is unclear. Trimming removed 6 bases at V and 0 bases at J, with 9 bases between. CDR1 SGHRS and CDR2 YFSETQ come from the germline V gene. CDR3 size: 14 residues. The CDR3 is CASIRDSTNEKLFF. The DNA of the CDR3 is TGCGCCAGCATCCGGGATTCAACTAATGAAAAACTGTTTTTT.

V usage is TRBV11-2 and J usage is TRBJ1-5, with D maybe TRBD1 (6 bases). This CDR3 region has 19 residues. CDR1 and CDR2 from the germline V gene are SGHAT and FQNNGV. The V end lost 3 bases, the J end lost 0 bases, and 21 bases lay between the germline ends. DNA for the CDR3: TGTGCCAGCAGCTTGAAATACTACTGGACAGACTATAGCAATCAGCCCCAGCATTTT. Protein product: CASSLKYYWTDYSNQPQHF.

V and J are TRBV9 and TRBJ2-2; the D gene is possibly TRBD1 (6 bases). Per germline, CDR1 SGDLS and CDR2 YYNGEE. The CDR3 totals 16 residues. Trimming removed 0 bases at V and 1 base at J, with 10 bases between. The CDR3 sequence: CASSVAPGVNTGELFF. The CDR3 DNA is TGTGCCAGCAGCGTAGCCCCAGGGGTGAACACCGGGGAGCTGTTTTTT.

Here the CDR3 reads CASSQEGPGSGVQGGPKNIQYF. In DNA, the CDR3 is TGCGCCAGCAGCCAAGAGGGCCCAGGGTCAGGGGTACAGGGAGGGCCCAAAAACATTCAGTACTTC. The V gene is TRBV4-1, the J gene TRBJ2-4; D possibly corresponds to TRBD2 (7 bases). This CDR3 is 22 amino acids long. CDR1 is MGHRA, CDR2 YSYEKL, per germline. The ends were cut back, 0 bases at V and 2 bases at J, with 29 bases in the middle.

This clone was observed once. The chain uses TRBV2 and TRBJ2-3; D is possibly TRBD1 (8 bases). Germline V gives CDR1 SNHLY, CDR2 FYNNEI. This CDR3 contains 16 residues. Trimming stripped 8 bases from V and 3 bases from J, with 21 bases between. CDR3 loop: CASRSWTGRGTDTQYF. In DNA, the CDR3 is TGTGCCAGCCGATCTTGGACAGGGAGGGGTACAGATACGCAGTATTTT.

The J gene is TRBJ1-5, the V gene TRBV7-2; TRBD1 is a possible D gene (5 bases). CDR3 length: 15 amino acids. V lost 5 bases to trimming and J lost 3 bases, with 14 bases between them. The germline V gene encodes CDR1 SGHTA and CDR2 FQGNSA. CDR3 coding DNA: TGTGCCAGCAGCGAGCAGGGACTGGACAATCAGCCCCAGCATTTT. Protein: CASSEQGLDNQPQHF.

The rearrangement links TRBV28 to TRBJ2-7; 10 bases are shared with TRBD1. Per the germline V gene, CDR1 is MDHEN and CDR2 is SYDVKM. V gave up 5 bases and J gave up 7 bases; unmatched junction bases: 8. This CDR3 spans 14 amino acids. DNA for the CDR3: TGTGCCAGCAGTACCAGACAGGGGGCGGAAGAGCAGTACTTC. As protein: CASSTRQGAEEQYF. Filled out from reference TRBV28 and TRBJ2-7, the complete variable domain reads DVKVTQSSRYLVKRTGEKVFLECVQDMDHENMFWYRQDPGLGLRLIYFSYDVKMKEKGDIPEGYSVSREKKERFSLILESASTNQTSMYLCASSTRQGAEEQYFGPGTRLTVT.

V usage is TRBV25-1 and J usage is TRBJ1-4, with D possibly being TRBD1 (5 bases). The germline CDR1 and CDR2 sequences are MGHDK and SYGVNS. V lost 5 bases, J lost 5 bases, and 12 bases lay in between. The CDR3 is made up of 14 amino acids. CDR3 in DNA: TGTGCCAGCAGTAGGTTGGGGGGGAATGAAAAACTGTTTTTT. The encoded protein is CASSRLGGNEKLFF.

CDR3 amino acids: CASRGRSKDFSGNTIYF. Written as DNA, the CDR3 is TGTGCCAGCAGGGGCCGATCCAAGGACTTCTCTGGAAACACCATATATTTT. The rearrangement uses TRBV28 and TRBJ1-3, with unresolved D. The CDR3 contains 17 residues. Germline V gives CDR1 MDHEN, CDR2 SYDVKM. V was trimmed by 6 bases and J by 0 bases, leaving 18 bases between them.

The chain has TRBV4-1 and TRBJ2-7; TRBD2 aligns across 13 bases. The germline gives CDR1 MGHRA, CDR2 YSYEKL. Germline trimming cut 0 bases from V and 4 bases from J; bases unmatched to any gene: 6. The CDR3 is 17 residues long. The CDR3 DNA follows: TGCGCCAGCAGCCAAGACGGTACTAGCGGGGGGGCTTACGAGCAGTACTTC. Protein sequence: CASSQDGTSGGAYEQYF.

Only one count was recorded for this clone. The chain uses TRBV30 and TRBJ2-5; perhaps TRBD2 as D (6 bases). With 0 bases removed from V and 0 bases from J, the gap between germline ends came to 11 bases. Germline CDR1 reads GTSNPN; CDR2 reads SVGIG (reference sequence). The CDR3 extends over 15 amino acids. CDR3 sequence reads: CAWSVNRDYQETQYF. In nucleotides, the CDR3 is TGTGCCTGGAGTGTAAATCGGGACTACCAAGAGACCCAGTACTTC.

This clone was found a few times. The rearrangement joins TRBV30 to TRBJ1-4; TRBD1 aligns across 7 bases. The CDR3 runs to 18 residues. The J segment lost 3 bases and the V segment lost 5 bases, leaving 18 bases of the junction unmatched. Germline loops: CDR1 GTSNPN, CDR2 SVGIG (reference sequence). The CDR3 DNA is TGTGCCTGGCCCAGGAGGATATCCTCTCAGGGGGCTAATGAAAAACTGTTTTTT. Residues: CAWPRRISSQGANEKLFF. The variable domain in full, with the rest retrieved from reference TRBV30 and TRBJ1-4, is SQTIHQWPATLVQPVGSPLSLECTVEGTSNPNLYWYRQAAGRGLQLLFYSVGIGQISSEVPQNLSASRPQDRQFILSSKKLLLSDSGFYLCAWPRRISSQGANEKLFFGSGTQLSVL.

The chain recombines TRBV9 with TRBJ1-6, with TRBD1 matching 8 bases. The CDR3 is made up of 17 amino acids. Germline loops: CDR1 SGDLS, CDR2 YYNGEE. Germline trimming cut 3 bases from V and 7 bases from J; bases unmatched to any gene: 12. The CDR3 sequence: CASSASRDRLANSPLHF. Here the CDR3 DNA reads TGTGCCAGCAGCGCTTCGCGGGACAGGCTTGCAAATTCACCCCTCCACTTT.

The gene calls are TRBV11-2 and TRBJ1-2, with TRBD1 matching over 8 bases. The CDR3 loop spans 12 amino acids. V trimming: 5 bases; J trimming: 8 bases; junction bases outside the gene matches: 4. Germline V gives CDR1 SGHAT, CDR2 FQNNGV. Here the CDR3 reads CASSPGTGGYTF. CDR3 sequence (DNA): TGTGCCAGCAGCCCAGGGACAGGAGGCTACACCTTC.

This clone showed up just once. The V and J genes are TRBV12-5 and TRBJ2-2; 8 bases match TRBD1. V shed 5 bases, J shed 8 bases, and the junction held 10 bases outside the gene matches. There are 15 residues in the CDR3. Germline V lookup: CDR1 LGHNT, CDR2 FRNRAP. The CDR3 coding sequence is TGTGCTAGTGGTAAAGGACAGGGAATTGCTGGGGAGCTGTTTTTT. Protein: CASGKGQGIAGELFF.

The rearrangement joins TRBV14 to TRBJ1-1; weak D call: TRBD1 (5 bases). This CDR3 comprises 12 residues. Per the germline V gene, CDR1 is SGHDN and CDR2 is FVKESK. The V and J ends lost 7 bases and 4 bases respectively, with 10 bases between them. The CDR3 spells CASNGRGTEAFF. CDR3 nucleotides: TGTGCCAGCAATGGAAGGGGCACTGAAGCTTTCTTT.

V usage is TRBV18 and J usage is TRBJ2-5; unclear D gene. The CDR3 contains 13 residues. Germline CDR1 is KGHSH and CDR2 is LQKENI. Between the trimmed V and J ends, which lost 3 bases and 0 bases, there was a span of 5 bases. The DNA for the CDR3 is TGTGCCAGCTCACCCTCGTACCAAGAGACCCAGTACTTC. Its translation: CASSPSYQETQYF. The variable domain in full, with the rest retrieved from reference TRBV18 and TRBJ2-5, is NAGVMQNPRHLVRRRGQEARLRCSPMKGHSHVYWYRQLPEEGLKFMVYLQKENIIDESGMPKERFSAEFPKEGPSILRIQQVVRGDSAAYFCASSPSYQETQYFGPGTRLLVL.

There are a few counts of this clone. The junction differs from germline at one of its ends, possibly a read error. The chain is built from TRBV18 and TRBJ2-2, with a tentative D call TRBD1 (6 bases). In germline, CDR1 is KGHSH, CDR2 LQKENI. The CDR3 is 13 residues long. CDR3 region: CASSPGHYRGAVF. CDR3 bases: TGTGCCAGCTCACCGGGACATTACCGGGGAGCTGTTTTT. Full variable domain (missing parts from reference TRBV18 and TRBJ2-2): NAGVMQNPRHLVRRRGQEARLRCSPMKGHSHVYWYRQLPEEGLKFMVYLQKENIIDESGMPKERFSAEFPKEGPSILRIQQVVRGDSAAYFCASSPGHYRGAVFGEGSRLTVL.

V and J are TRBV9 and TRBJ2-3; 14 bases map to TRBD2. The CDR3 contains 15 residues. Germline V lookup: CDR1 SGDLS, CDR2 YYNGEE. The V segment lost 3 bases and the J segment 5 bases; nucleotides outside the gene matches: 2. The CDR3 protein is CASSAGTSGGDTQYF. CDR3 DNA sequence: TGTGCCAGCAGCGCCGGGACTAGCGGGGGAGATACGCAGTATTTT.

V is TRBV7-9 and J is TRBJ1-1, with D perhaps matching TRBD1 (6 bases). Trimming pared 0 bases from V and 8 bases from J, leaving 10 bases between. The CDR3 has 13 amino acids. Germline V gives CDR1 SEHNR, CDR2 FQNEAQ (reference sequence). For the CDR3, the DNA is TGTGCCAGCAGCTTAGCAACAGGGATCGAAGCTTTCTTT. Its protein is CASSLATGIEAFF.

CDR3 protein: CSAGSGANTGELFF. CDR3 in DNA: TGCAGCGCCGGTAGCGGGGCGAACACCGGGGAGCTGTTTTTT. The chain joins TRBV29-1 to TRBJ2-2; the match to TRBD2 covers 8 bases. From germline, CDR1 is SQVTM and CDR2 ANQGSEA. CDR3 length equals 14 residues. V shed 7 bases, J shed 0 bases, and the junction held 4 bases outside the gene matches.

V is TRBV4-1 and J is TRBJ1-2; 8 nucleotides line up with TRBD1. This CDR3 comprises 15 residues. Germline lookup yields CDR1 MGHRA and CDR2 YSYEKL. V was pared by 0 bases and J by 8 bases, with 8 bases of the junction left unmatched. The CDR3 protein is CASSQDLETGVGYTF. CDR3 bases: TGCGCCAGCAGCCAAGATCTGGAGACAGGGGTCGGCTACACCTTC.

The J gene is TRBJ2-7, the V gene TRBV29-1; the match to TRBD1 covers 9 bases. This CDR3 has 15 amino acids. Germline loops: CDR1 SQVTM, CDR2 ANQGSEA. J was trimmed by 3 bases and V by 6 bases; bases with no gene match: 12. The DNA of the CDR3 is TGCAGCGTGGCTCGCGGAGGGACAGGGCTCTACGAGCAGTACTTC. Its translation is CSVARGGTGLYEQYF.

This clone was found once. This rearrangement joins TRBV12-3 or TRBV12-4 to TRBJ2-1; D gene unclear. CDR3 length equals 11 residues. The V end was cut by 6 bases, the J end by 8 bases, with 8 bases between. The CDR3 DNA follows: TGTGCCAGCAGGGTAGTTCATGAGCAGTTCTTC. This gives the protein CASRVVHEQFF.

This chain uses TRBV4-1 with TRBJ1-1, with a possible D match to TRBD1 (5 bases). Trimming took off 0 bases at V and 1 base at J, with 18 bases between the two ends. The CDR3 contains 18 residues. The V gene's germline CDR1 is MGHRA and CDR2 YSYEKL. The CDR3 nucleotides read TGCGCCAGCAGCCAAGATAGGGGCCTCCAATCCAGGAACACTGAAGCTTTCTTT. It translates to CASSQDRGLQSRNTEAFF.

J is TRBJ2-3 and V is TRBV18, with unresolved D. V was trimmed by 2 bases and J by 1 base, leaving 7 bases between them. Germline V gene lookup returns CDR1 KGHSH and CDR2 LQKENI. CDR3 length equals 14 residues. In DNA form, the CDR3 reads TGTGCCAGCTCACCAAAGGCGGGCACAGATACGCAGTATTTT. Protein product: CASSPKAGTDTQYF.

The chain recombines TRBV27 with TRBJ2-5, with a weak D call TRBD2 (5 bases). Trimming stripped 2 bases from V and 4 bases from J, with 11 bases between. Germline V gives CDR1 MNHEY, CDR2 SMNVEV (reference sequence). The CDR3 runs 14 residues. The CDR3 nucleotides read TGTGCCAGCAGTTTACCGGGGAAGGGAGAGACCCAGTACTTC. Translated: CASSLPGKGETQYF.